What follows are 12 T cell receptor beta chains derived from one specimen sequenced in a study of shared clonotypes between healthy human individuals. This table comes from immunoSEQ multiplex PCR, and its TCRdb copy is limited to in-frame clones, with some not included. The table has 2 million to 3 million clones, more than 90% seen once. The sequenced sample consisted of naive CD4+ T cells sorted from blood. Subset defined: CD45RA+ positively selected. The receptor set was obtained from a man aged 18 to 30 in good health.

The V and J genes are TRBV15 and TRBJ2-7; D is undetermined. Trimming stripped 0 bases from V and 2 bases from J, with 11 bases between. This CDR3 comprises 15 residues. Germline loops: CDR1 LNHNV, CDR2 YYDKDF (reference sequence). The CDR3 loop reads CATSRDSRIAYEQYF. DNA of the CDR3: TGTGCCACCAGCAGAGATTCCAGGATCGCCTACGAGCAGTACTTC.

This chain links TRBV6-5 with TRBJ1-1, with unresolved D. The germline V and J ends were trimmed by 6 bases and 7 bases, with 9 bases remaining between them. The length of the CDR3 is 11 residues. CDR1 MNHEY and CDR2 SVGAGI come from the germline V gene. CDR3: CASSLGSEAFF. DNA for the CDR3: TGTGCCAGCAGCCTAGGGAGTGAAGCTTTCTTT.

The CDR3 reads CASSLSAPGTGGGREQYF. The CDR3 DNA sequence: TGTGCCAGCAGTTTATCGGCCCCCGGGACAGGGGGCGGACGCGAGCAGTACTTC. This sequence joins TRBV28 and TRBJ2-7; TRBD1 aligns across 12 bases. V lost 1 base, J lost 6 bases, and 13 bases stayed unmatched. This CDR3 spans 18 amino acids. Germline assignment: CDR1 MDHEN and CDR2 SYDVKM. The whole variable domain, remainder taken from reference TRBV28 and TRBJ2-7, is DVKVTQSSRYLVKRTGEKVFLECVQDMDHENMFWYRQDPGLGLRLIYFSYDVKMKEKGDIPEGYSVSREKKERFSLILESASTNQTSMYLCASSLSAPGTGGGREQYFGPGTRLTVT.

The chain combines TRBV5-1 with TRBJ2-2; 8 nucleotides match TRBD1. Germline-derived CDR1 and CDR2 are SGHRS and YFSETQ. The CDR3 covers 16 residues. Losses at the gene ends were 1 base for V and 0 bases for J; bases not matched to a gene: 2. CDR3 in DNA: TGCGCCAGCAGCTTGCAGGGGGCCGCGAACACCGGGGAGCTGTTTTTT. Translating gives CASSLQGAANTGELFF.

This chain links TRBV7-2 with TRBJ2-4; D possibly corresponds to TRBD2 (5 bases). The CDR3 spans 13 residues. V was trimmed by 5 bases and J by 5 bases, leaving 10 bases between them. CDR1 is SGHTA, CDR2 FQGNSA, per germline. The CDR3 DNA is TGTGCCAGCAGCCCCTCAGCGGAAAACATTCAGTACTTC. It encodes CASSPSAENIQYF.

The gene calls are TRBV30 and TRBJ2-3; D gene unclear. This CDR3 is 12 amino acids long. Trimming cost V 0 bases and J 8 bases, with 9 bases left between them. Germline-derived CDR1 and CDR2 are GTSNPN and SVGIG (reference sequence). The CDR3, as DNA: TGTGCCTGGAGTGTAGAATTCGGTACGCAGTATTTT. It translates to CAWSVEFGTQYF.

The chain couples TRBV15 to TRBJ2-1; D ambiguous. CDR1 and CDR2 from the germline V gene are LNHNV and YYDKDF (reference sequence). The CDR3 spans 16 residues. V lost 5 bases, J lost 9 bases, and 23 bases lay in between. CDR3 nucleotides: TGTGCCACCAGCTCCCTGGAAGGTCTCCTCTCCGGTGAGCAGTTCTTC. This sequence encodes CATSSLEGLLSGEQFF.

This sequence joins TRBV5-4 and TRBJ2-3; 9 nucleotides agree with TRBD1. Trimming cost V 2 bases and J 5 bases; bases outside gene matches: 6. The germline gives CDR1 SGHNT, CDR2 YYREEE (reference sequence). This CDR3 is built from 15 residues. CDR3: CASSFPGQGRDTQYF. CDR3 nucleotides: TGTGCCAGCAGCTTCCCGGGACAGGGAAGAGATACGCAGTATTTT.

The chain has TRBV20-1 and TRBJ1-5, with no clear D. Trimming left V 6 bases short and J 4 bases short, with 7 bases between. The V gene's germline CDR1 is DFQATT and CDR2 SNEGSKA (reference sequence). The CDR3 is 11 amino acids. The DNA for the CDR3 is TGCAGTGCAAGTGGAAATCAGCCCCAGCATTTT. It codes for CSASGNQPQHF.

The chain links TRBV10-3 to TRBJ1-4; 8 bases align to TRBD1. Trimming cost V 4 bases and J 5 bases; bases outside gene matches: 3. This CDR3 region has 14 residues. Germline lookup yields CDR1 ENHRY and CDR2 SYGVKD. The CDR3 is CAISGNRGNEKLFF. The CDR3 DNA is TGTGCCATCAGTGGGAACAGGGGGAATGAAAAACTGTTTTTT.

This sequence joins TRBV6-5 and TRBJ2-7; D ambiguous. This CDR3 region has 14 residues. The V end lost 6 bases, the J end lost 4 bases, and 16 bases lay between the germline ends. Germline assignment: CDR1 MNHEY and CDR2 SVGAGI. CDR3 protein: CASSKLVAYYEQYF. In DNA form, the CDR3 reads TGTGCCAGCAGCAAGCTTGTTGCGTATTACGAGCAGTACTTC.

Comment on this clone: Other DNA sequences in the sample encode the same CDR3. The chain joins TRBV9 to TRBJ2-3; D may be TRBD1 (5 bases). Germline loops: CDR1 SGDLS, CDR2 YYNGEE. This CDR3 is 13 amino acids long. V lost 2 bases, J lost 3 bases, and 7 bases lay in between. CDR3 DNA: TGTGCCAGCAGCGTCGCAGGGACAGATACGCAGTATTTT. Protein sequence: CASSVAGTDTQYF.